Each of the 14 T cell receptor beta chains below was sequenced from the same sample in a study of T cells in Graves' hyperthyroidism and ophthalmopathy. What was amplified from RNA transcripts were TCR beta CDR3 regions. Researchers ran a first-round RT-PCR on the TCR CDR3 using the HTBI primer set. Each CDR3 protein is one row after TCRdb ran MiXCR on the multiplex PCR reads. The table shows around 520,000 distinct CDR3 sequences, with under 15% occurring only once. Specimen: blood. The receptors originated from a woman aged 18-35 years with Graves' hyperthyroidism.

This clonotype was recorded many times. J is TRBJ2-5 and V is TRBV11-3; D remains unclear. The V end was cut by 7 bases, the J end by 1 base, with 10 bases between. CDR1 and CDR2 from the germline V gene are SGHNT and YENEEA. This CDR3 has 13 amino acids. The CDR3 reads CASTAGAQETQYF. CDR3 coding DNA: TGTGCCAGCACAGCTGGAGCCCAAGAGACCCAGTACTTC.

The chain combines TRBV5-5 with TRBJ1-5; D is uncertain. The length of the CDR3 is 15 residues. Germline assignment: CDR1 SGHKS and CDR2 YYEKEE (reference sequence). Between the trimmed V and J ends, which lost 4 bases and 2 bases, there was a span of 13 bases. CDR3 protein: CASSPYLSGNQPQHF. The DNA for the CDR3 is TGTGCCAGCAGCCCGTACTTGAGTGGCAATCAGCCCCAGCATTTT.

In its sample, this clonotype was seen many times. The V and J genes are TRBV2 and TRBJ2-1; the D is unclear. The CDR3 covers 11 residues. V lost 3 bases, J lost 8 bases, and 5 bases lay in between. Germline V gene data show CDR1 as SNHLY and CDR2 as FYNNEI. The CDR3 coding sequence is TGTGCCAGCAGTGAGAGGTATGAGCAGTTCTTC. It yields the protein CASSERYEQFF.

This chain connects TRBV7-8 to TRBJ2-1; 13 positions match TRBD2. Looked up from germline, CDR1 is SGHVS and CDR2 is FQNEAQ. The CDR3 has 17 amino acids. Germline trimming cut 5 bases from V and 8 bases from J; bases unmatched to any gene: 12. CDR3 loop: CASSGFSGTSGTDEQFF. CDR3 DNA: TGTGCCAGCAGCGGCTTTTCCGGGACTAGCGGGACCGATGAGCAGTTCTTC.

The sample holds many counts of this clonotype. As DNA, the CDR3 is TGTGCTAGTGGTCAGGGGACAACTATAGGAGATACGCAGTATTTT. Its translation: CASGQGTTIGDTQYF. The chain uses TRBV12-5 and TRBJ2-3, with D tentatively TRBD1 (6 bases). CDR3 length: 15 amino acids. V was clipped by 5 bases and J by 5 bases, with 17 bases between them. In germline, CDR1 is LGHNT, CDR2 FRNRAP.

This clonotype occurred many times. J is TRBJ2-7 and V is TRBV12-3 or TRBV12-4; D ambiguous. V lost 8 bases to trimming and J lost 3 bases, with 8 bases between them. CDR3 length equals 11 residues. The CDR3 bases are TGTGCCAGCGGCTGGGTCTACGAGCAGTACTTC. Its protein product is CASGWVYEQYF.

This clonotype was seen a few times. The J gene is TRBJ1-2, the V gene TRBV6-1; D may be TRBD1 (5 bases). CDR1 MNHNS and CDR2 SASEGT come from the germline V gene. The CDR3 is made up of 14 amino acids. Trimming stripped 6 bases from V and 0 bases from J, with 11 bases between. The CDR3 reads CASRRDAANYGYTF. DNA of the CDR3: TGTGCCAGCAGAAGGGACGCAGCTAACTATGGCTACACCTTC.

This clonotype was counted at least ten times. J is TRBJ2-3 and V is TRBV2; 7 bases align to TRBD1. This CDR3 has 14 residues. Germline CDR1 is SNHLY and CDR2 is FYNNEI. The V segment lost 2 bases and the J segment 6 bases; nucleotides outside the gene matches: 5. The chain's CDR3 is CASSEIQGWDTQYF. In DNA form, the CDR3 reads TGTGCCAGCAGTGAAATACAGGGGTGGGATACGCAGTATTTT.

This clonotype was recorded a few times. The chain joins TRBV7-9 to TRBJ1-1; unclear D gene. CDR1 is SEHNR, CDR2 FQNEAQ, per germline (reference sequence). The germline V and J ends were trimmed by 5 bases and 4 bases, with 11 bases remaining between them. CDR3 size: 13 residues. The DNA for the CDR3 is TGTGCCAGCAGCCAACAGAAAAGCACTGAAGCTTTCTTT. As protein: CASSQQKSTEAFF.

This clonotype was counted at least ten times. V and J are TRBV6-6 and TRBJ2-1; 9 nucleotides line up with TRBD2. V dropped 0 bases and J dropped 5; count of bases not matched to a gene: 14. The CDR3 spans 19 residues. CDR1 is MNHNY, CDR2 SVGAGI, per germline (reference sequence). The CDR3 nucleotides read TGTGCCAGCAGTTACTCAAGACTAGCGGTCACCACCCCCAACAATGAGCAGTTCTTC. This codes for CASSYSRLAVTTPNNEQFF.

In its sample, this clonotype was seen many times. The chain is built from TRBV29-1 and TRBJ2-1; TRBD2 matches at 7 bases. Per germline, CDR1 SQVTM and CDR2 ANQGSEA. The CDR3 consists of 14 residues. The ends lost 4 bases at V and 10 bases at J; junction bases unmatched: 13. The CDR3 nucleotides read TGCAGCGTTGCAGGTTACCGGGAGGCAGACGAGCAGTTCTTC. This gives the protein CSVAGYREADEQFF.

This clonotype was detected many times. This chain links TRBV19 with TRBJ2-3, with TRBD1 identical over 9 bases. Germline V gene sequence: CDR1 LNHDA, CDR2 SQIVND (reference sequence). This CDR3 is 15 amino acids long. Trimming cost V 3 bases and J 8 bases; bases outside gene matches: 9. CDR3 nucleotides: TGTGCCAGTAGTATCCTACAGGGGGCCGTTGGTACGCAGTATTTT. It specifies CASSILQGAVGTQYF.

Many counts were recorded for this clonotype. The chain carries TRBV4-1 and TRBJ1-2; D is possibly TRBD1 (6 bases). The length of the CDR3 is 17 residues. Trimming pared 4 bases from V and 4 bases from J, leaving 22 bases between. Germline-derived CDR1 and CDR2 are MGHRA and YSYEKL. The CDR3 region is CASSRTVRDTESYGYTF. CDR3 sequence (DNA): TGCGCCAGCAGCCGGACCGTACGGGACACCGAAAGCTATGGCTACACCTTC.

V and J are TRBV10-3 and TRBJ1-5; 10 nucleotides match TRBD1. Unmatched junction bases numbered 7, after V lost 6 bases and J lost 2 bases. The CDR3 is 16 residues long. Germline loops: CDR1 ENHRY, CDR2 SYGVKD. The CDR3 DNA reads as TGTGCCATCAGCGACCGGGACAGGGGCGGCAATCAGCCCCAGCATTTT. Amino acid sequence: CAISDRDRGGNQPQHF.